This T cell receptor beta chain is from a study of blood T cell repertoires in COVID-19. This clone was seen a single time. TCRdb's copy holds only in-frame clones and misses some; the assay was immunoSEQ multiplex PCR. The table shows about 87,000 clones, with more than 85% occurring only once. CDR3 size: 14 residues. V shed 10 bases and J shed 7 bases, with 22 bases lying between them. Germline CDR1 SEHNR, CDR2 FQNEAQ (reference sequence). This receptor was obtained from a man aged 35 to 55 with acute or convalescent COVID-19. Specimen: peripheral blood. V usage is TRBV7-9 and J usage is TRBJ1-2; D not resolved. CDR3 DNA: TGTGCCACCAACCTCCGATCGAGTTTGAGTGGCTACACCTTC. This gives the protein CATNLRSSLSGYTF.